The 23 T cell receptor beta chains in this list originate from one sample, sequenced in a study of shared clonotypes between healthy human individuals. The protocol was immunoSEQ multiplex PCR, while the TCRdb copy is restricted to in-frame clones and leaves out a portion. This sample has approximately 720,000 clones, with 55% to 75% found just once. The sample taken for sequencing was memory CD4+ T cells sorted from blood. The subset here: CD45RA-negative fraction. Receptors originate from a woman in her 30s in good health.

To note about this clone: Other DNA sequences in this specimen translate into the identical CDR3. J is TRBJ1-2 and V is TRBV28, with D hard to call. The CDR3 consists of 10 residues. V was pared by 5 bases and J by 2 bases, with 0 bases between. CDR1 is MDHEN and CDR2 is SYDVKM in the germline V gene. The CDR3 spells CASSNYGYTF. As DNA, the CDR3 is TGTGCCAGCAGTAACTATGGCTACACCTTC.

The chain joins TRBV29-1 to TRBJ2-4; a weak D match, TRBD1 (6 bases). This CDR3 is 15 amino acids long. The germline V gene encodes CDR1 SQVTM and CDR2 ANQGSEA. With 6 bases removed from V and 1 base from J, the gap between germline ends came to 16 bases. CDR3 in DNA: TGCAGCGTCCGGCTGGGGGCTGCTGCCAAAAACATTCAGTACTTC. Its translation is CSVRLGAAAKNIQYF.

This clone was recorded a few times. The chain combines TRBV9 with TRBJ2-7; a weak D match, TRBD2 (5 bases). Germline CDR1 reads SGDLS; CDR2 reads YYNGEE. V lost 4 bases and J 4 bases, leaving 18 bases between the germline ends. CDR3 length equals 15 residues. CDR3 sequence reads: CASSPLGGKVYEQYF. CDR3 DNA: TGTGCCAGCAGCCCGTTAGGAGGAAAGGTTTACGAGCAGTACTTC.

The chain links TRBV6-6 to TRBJ2-5; 8 bases line up with TRBD1. V trimming: 6 bases; J trimming: 4 bases; junction bases outside the gene matches: 7. This CDR3 spans 14 amino acids. The germline V gene encodes CDR1 MNHNY and CDR2 SVGAGI (reference sequence). The CDR3 DNA sequence: TGTGCCAGCAGACCCTTAGGACAGGGAGAGACCCAGTACTTC. Translating gives CASRPLGQGETQYF.

The gene calls are TRBV7-6 and TRBJ2-1; 11 nucleotides agree with TRBD2. The CDR3 is 15 residues long. CDR1 and CDR2 from the germline V gene are SGHVS and FNYEAQ. The ends lost 5 bases at V and 4 bases at J; junction bases unmatched: 4. For the CDR3, the DNA is TGTGCCAGCAGCCCTAGCGGGGGGATTTACAATGAGCAGTTCTTC. It translates to CASSPSGGIYNEQFF.

This chain connects TRBV7-2 to TRBJ1-1, with D possibly being TRBD1 (5 bases). The germline V and J ends were trimmed by 5 bases and 5 bases, with 12 bases remaining between them. CDR3 length: 13 amino acids. Germline CDR1 SGHTA, CDR2 FQGNSA. CDR3 nucleotide sequence: TGTGCCAGCAGCCTCCATCAGGGAACTGAAGCTTTCTTT. It yields the protein CASSLHQGTEAFF.

The rearrangement links TRBV15 to TRBJ2-3, with 10 bases aligning to TRBD2. The CDR3 has 17 residues. J gave up 8 bases and V 0 bases, and 11 bases lay outside the gene matches. Germline loops: CDR1 LNHNV, CDR2 YYDKDF (reference sequence). CDR3 in amino acids: CATSREKTSGLAGTQYF. Here the CDR3 DNA reads TGTGCCACCAGCAGAGAAAAGACTAGCGGGCTGGCAGGTACGCAGTATTTT.

This clone has a handful of counts. The chain employs TRBV28 and TRBJ2-3; 11 positions match TRBD2. V shed 6 bases and J 5 bases; nucleotides not matched to a gene: 4. The germline V gene encodes CDR1 MDHEN and CDR2 SYDVKM. The CDR3 runs to 14 residues. CDR3 bases: TGTGCCAGCAGACTAGCGGGAGAAGGAGATACGCAGTATTTT. Translation gives CASRLAGEGDTQYF.

This clone came up a few times. CDR3 coding DNA: TGTGCCAGCAGAGTGGCGGGAGTGTACGAGCAGTACTTC. Translation: CASRVAGVYEQYF. The chain employs TRBV2 and TRBJ2-7, with 7 bases aligning to TRBD2. V lost 6 bases to trimming and J lost 4 bases; unmatched junction nucleotides: 6. The CDR3 is 13 residues long. In germline, CDR1 is SNHLY, CDR2 FYNNEI.

The chain recombines TRBV28 with TRBJ1-5; 9 bases fit TRBD1. CDR3 size: 16 residues. Germline CDR1 is MDHEN and CDR2 is SYDVKM. J was trimmed by 2 bases and V by 7 bases; bases with no gene match: 9. CDR3 nucleotide sequence: TGTGCCAGCAACACACAGGGGGCGCGTGGCAATCAGCCCCAGCATTTT. It translates to CASNTQGARGNQPQHF.

This sequence joins TRBV6-6 and TRBJ1-1; D is undetermined. Germline V CDR1 and CDR2: MNHNY, SVGAGI (reference sequence). The CDR3 contains 13 residues. The germline V and J ends were trimmed by 5 bases and 2 bases, with 9 bases remaining between them. The CDR3 DNA reads as TGTGCCAGCAGTACCCATAGAAACACTGAAGCTTTCTTT. Protein sequence: CASSTHRNTEAFF.

The chain carries TRBV7-9 and TRBJ2-3, with unresolved D. The CDR3 covers 18 residues. V lost 0 bases and J 2 bases, leaving 18 bases between the germline ends. The germline V gene has CDR1 SEHNR and CDR2 FQNEAQ (reference sequence). CDR3 coding DNA: TGTGCCAGCAGCTTAGCGTTGTTCCAGGTTATTTCCACAGATACGCAGTATTTT. Residues: CASSLALFQVISTDTQYF.

The rearrangement joins TRBV5-1 to TRBJ2-3, with 7 positions matching TRBD2. The CDR3 totals 14 residues. Per germline, CDR1 SGHRS and CDR2 YFSETQ. J was trimmed by 6 bases and V by 7 bases; bases with no gene match: 11. Written as DNA, the CDR3 is TGCGCCAGCTGCCCGAGCGGGAAGGCGGATACGCAGTATTTT. Its protein product is CASCPSGKADTQYF.

V and J are TRBV19 and TRBJ2-5, with D perhaps matching TRBD1 (5 bases). The CDR3 runs to 13 residues. Germline V gene data show CDR1 as LNHDA and CDR2 as SQIVND (reference sequence). The ends were cut back, 4 bases at V and 5 bases at J, with 11 bases in the middle. CDR3 nucleotide sequence: TGTGCCAGTAGTACGCAGGGCCGGGAGACCCAGTACTTC. It codes for CASSTQGRETQYF.

The chain carries TRBV28 and TRBJ2-7, with D tentatively TRBD2 (6 bases). The CDR3 is made up of 17 amino acids. V was pared by 7 bases and J by 3 bases, with 25 bases between. Per the germline V gene, CDR1 is MDHEN and CDR2 is SYDVKM. The CDR3 is CASTPSILRGKRYEQYF. The CDR3 DNA follows: TGTGCCAGCACTCCTTCGATTCTGCGGGGAAAACGCTACGAGCAGTACTTC. The full variable domain, rest sourced from reference TRBV28 and TRBJ2-7, is DVKVTQSSRYLVKRTGEKVFLECVQDMDHENMFWYRQDPGLGLRLIYFSYDVKMKEKGDIPEGYSVSREKKERFSLILESASTNQTSMYLCASTPSILRGKRYEQYFGPGTRLTVT.

This clone was counted between two and nine times. V is TRBV11-2 and J is TRBJ2-7; tentatively, D is TRBD2 (6 bases). CDR3 length: 14 amino acids. CDR1 is SGHAT, CDR2 FQNNGV, per germline. The V end was cut by 1 base, the J end by 2 bases, with 9 bases between. CDR3 in amino acids: CASSLAGVTYEQYF. CDR3 coding DNA: TGTGCCAGCAGCTTAGCGGGAGTTACCTACGAGCAGTACTTC.

In its sample, this clone was seen once. The chain has TRBV9 and TRBJ2-1; D is ambiguous. This CDR3 contains 12 residues. Trimming stripped 4 bases from V and 6 bases from J, with 8 bases between. CDR1 is SGDLS, CDR2 YYNGEE, per germline. CDR3 coding DNA: TGTGCCAGCAGCCCCCGAGCCAATGAGCAGTTCTTC. This codes for CASSPRANEQFF.

The chain has TRBV5-1 and TRBJ2-3; possibly TRBD2 for D (5 bases). The CDR3 runs 14 residues. Trimming shortened V by 0 bases and J by 9 bases, and 14 bases separated the two germline ends. CDR1 is SGHRS, CDR2 YFSETQ, per germline. In DNA, the CDR3 is TGCGCCAGCAGCTTGGAGAGGGCTCAGAGAACGCAGTATTTT. Residues: CASSLERAQRTQYF.

This clone was counted a few times. For the CDR3, the DNA is TGTGCCAGCAGCCCGTACAGGGTCGGGTGGGGCTACACCTTC. Translation: CASSPYRVGWGYTF. This chain connects TRBV7-9 to TRBJ1-2, with a tentative D call TRBD1 (6 bases). From germline, CDR1 is SEHNR and CDR2 FQNEAQ (reference sequence). There are 14 residues in the CDR3. Trimming cost V 5 bases and J 8 bases, with 18 bases left between them.

V and J are TRBV7-8 and TRBJ1-2; 8 nucleotides line up with TRBD1. Germline V gene lookup returns CDR1 SGHVS and CDR2 FQNEAQ. The junction had 6 bases not matched to a gene; V was cut back by 5 bases and J by 7 bases. The CDR3 covers 13 residues. The CDR3 here is CASSPKTGVGYTF. The CDR3 nucleotides are TGTGCCAGCAGCCCAAAGACAGGGGTTGGCTACACCTTC.

This chain links TRBV11-2 with TRBJ1-4; D is ambiguous. Germline CDR1 SGHAT, CDR2 FQNNGV. V gave up 1 base and J gave up 3 bases, with 18 bases separating them. The CDR3 spans 18 residues. CDR3 residues: CASSLGYGSRRANEKLFF. The DNA of the CDR3 is TGTGCCAGCAGCTTAGGTTACGGTAGCCGGCGGGCTAATGAAAAACTGTTTTTT.

This clone was seen a single time. This CDR3 is also generated by other DNA sequences in the sample. The chain uses TRBV28 and TRBJ1-1; no firm D call. The CDR3 sequence is 13 residues long. V shed 6 bases and J shed 1 base, with 9 bases lying between them. The germline gives CDR1 MDHEN, CDR2 SYDVKM. CDR3 protein: CASRLLANTEAFF. Written as DNA, the CDR3 is TGTGCCAGCAGGCTACTCGCGAACACTGAAGCTTTCTTT.

The V and J genes are TRBV11-1 and TRBJ2-7; TRBD1 agrees at 9 bases. This CDR3 comprises 14 residues. Germline CDR1 reads SGHAT; CDR2 reads FQDESV (reference sequence). V was pared by 7 bases and J by 0 bases, with 4 bases of the junction left unmatched. CDR3 coding DNA: TGTGCCAGCAAGCGACAGGGGGACTCCTACGAGCAGTACTTC. Protein: CASKRQGDSYEQYF. Full variable domain (rest looked up from reference TRBV11-1 and TRBJ2-7): EAEVAQSPRYKITEKSQAVAFWCDPISGHATLYWYRQILGQGPELLVQFQDESVVDDSQLPKDRFSAERLKGVDSTLKIQPAELGDSAMYLCASKRQGDSYEQYFGPGTRLTVT.